Below, 17 T cell receptor beta chains from the same sample are listed, as sequenced in a study of cytomegalovirus exposure and HLA in healthy donors. Vbeta (60) and Jbeta (13) primers were used in the PCR. This table comes from immunoSEQ multiplex PCR, and its TCRdb copy is limited to in-frame clones, with some not included. Of 110,000 or so clones listed, around 82% are singletons. Material for sequencing was PBMCs. The receptors come from a woman aged 25 to 39 in good health and CMV-seropositive.

Worth noting for this clone: The germline gene is not matched at one end of the junction; a read error may be the cause. CDR3 bases: TGTTCCAGCAGCTTTTCTGAGACCCAGTACTTC. Encoded protein: CSSSFSETQYF. This rearrangement joins TRBV7-9 to TRBJ2-5; D call uncertain. Germline CDR1 SEHNR, CDR2 FQNEAQ (reference sequence). The CDR3 runs 11 residues.

The J gene is TRBJ1-5, the V gene TRBV30; 7 nucleotides line up with TRBD1. The CDR3 runs 12 residues. Losses at the gene ends were 3 bases for V and 10 bases for J; bases not matched to a gene: 6. Germline values: CDR1 GTSNPN, CDR2 SVGIG (reference sequence). CDR3 amino acids: CAWSAQGKPQHF. DNA of the CDR3: TGTGCCTGGAGCGCACAGGGGAAACCCCAGCATTTT.

This chain links TRBV7-6 with TRBJ2-7; the match to TRBD1 covers 9 bases. Germline-derived CDR1 and CDR2 are SGHVS and FNYEAQ. The CDR3 has 13 residues. V shed 2 bases, J shed 5 bases, and the junction held 1 base outside the gene matches. The CDR3 here is CASSLRTGDEQYF. CDR3 coding DNA: TGTGCCAGCAGCTTAAGGACAGGGGACGAGCAGTACTTC.

This chain connects TRBV6-5 to TRBJ1-3; D may be TRBD1 (5 bases). The germline gives CDR1 MNHEY, CDR2 SVGAGI. V lost 5 bases, J lost 7 bases, and 9 bases lay in between. The CDR3 loop spans 12 amino acids. The CDR3 nucleotides are TGTGCCAGCAGTGAGTGGGGCAACACCATATATTTT. Encoded protein: CASSEWGNTIYF.

The chain combines TRBV5-1 with TRBJ2-7, with D perhaps matching TRBD2 (6 bases). V lost 5 bases and J 6 bases, leaving 12 bases between the germline ends. CDR3 length: 12 amino acids. Germline V gene sequence: CDR1 SGHRS, CDR2 YFSETQ. The CDR3 bases are TGCGCCAGCAGGGGCGGGGCGGGCGAGCAGTACTTC. Protein sequence: CASRGGAGEQYF.

The J gene is TRBJ2-1, the V gene TRBV2; TRBD2 matches at 16 bases. Germline V CDR1 and CDR2: SNHLY, FYNNEI. The J segment lost 8 bases and the V segment lost 6 bases, leaving 7 bases of the junction unmatched. The CDR3 consists of 16 residues. CDR3 sequence: CASRGLAGGRDYEQFF. DNA for the CDR3: TGTGCCAGCAGGGGACTAGCGGGGGGGCGTGACTATGAGCAGTTCTTC.

CDR3 sequence reads: CASSPLFSGPGWDNEQFF. Written as DNA, the CDR3 is TGTGCCAGCTCACCTCTATTCTCCGGGCCGGGGTGGGACAATGAGCAGTTCTTC. The chain carries TRBV18 and TRBJ2-1, with D possibly TRBD2 on 5 matching bases. Trimming pared 3 bases from V and 5 bases from J, leaving 23 bases between. The CDR3 is 18 amino acids. Germline values: CDR1 KGHSH, CDR2 LQKENI.

The V and J genes are TRBV11-2 and TRBJ2-7; 10 bases match TRBD2. V dropped 5 bases and J dropped 2; count of bases not matched to a gene: 6. The CDR3 is made up of 15 amino acids. Germline CDR1 and CDR2: SGHAT and FQNNGV. CDR3 sequence: CASSLLAGQTYEQYF. The DNA for the CDR3 is TGTGCCAGCAGCCTACTAGCGGGACAAACCTACGAGCAGTACTTC.

This clone has a handful of counts. CDR3 coding DNA: TGTGCCAGTAGTCCCCGGGACAGGAACACTGAAGCTTTCTTT. Its translation is CASSPRDRNTEAFF. The chain uses TRBV19 and TRBJ1-1; 7 nucleotides line up with TRBD1. This CDR3 spans 14 amino acids. V gave up 5 bases and J gave up 1 base; unmatched junction bases: 4. Per the germline V gene, CDR1 is LNHDA and CDR2 is SQIVND (reference sequence).

The chain recombines TRBV6-1 with TRBJ2-3; 7 bases are shared with TRBD1. Germline CDR1 and CDR2: MNHNS and SASEGT. V shed 5 bases, J shed 4 bases, and the junction held 9 bases outside the gene matches. There are 15 residues in the CDR3. This chain's CDR3 is CASSLNRQGPDTQYF. The CDR3 region has the DNA TGTGCCAGCAGTTTGAATCGACAGGGCCCAGATACGCAGTATTTT.

The V and J genes are TRBV4-1 and TRBJ1-3; D is undetermined. V dropped 3 bases and J dropped 4 bases, with 4 bases sitting between them. This CDR3 has 12 residues. Germline V CDR1 and CDR2: MGHRA, YSYEKL. CDR3 loop: CASSQEGNTIYF. CDR3 nucleotide sequence: TGCGCCAGCAGCCAGGAGGGAAACACCATATATTTT.

This sequence joins TRBV29-1 and TRBJ2-3, with D possibly matching TRBD2 (5 bases). The V gene lost 3 bases and the J gene lost 0 bases, with 13 bases spanning the gap. The CDR3 is 15 amino acids. Germline CDR1 and CDR2: SQVTM and ANQGSEA. The CDR3 region is CSVDGERGSTDTQYF. The CDR3 coding sequence is TGCAGCGTTGATGGGGAACGAGGGAGCACAGATACGCAGTATTTT.

The genes are TRBV6-4 and TRBJ1-6; D not resolved. This CDR3 contains 14 residues. V was cut by 6 bases and J by 7 bases, with 13 bases left in between. From germline, CDR1 is MRHNA and CDR2 SNTAGT. This chain's CDR3 is CASSETGINSPLHF. The CDR3 DNA is TGTGCCAGCAGCGAGACCGGGATCAATTCACCCCTCCACTTT.

The chain is built from TRBV2 and TRBJ1-3, with TRBD1 as a possible D gene (6 bases). Germline V lookup: CDR1 SNHLY, CDR2 FYNNEI. The CDR3 has 13 amino acids. Between the trimmed V and J ends, which lost 4 bases and 4 bases, there was a span of 8 bases. CDR3 sequence (DNA): TGTGCCAGCAGTGGGGACACGGGAAACACCATATATTTT. As protein: CASSGDTGNTIYF.

This sequence joins TRBV7-6 and TRBJ1-5, with D perhaps TRBD1 (5 bases). Trimming took off 1 base at V and 0 bases at J, with 13 bases between the two ends. There are 17 residues in the CDR3. Germline values: CDR1 SGHVS, CDR2 FNYEAQ. The CDR3, as DNA: TGTGCCAGCAGCTTAGGAGTGGGGCCAAATAGCAATCAGCCCCAGCATTTT. It translates to CASSLGVGPNSNQPQHF.

This clone appeared once. The chain employs TRBV6-1 and TRBJ2-7, with 7 bases aligning to TRBD2. With V trimmed by 4 bases and J by 4 bases, 7 bases remained unmatched. This CDR3 contains 14 residues. Germline V lookup: CDR1 MNHNS, CDR2 SASEGT. The CDR3, as DNA: TGTGCCAGCAGTGGCCCGGGGGGTGTTTACGAGCAGTACTTC. Translation gives CASSGPGGVYEQYF.

CDR3 loop: CASSQGLNYGYTF. The CDR3 coding sequence is TGTGCCAGCAGCCAGGGGTTGAACTATGGCTACACCTTC. The genes are TRBV9 and TRBJ1-2; possible D gene TRBD1, 6 bases. Trimming removed 4 bases at V and 2 bases at J, with 9 bases between. Germline V gene lookup returns CDR1 SGDLS and CDR2 YYNGEE. CDR3 size: 13 residues.